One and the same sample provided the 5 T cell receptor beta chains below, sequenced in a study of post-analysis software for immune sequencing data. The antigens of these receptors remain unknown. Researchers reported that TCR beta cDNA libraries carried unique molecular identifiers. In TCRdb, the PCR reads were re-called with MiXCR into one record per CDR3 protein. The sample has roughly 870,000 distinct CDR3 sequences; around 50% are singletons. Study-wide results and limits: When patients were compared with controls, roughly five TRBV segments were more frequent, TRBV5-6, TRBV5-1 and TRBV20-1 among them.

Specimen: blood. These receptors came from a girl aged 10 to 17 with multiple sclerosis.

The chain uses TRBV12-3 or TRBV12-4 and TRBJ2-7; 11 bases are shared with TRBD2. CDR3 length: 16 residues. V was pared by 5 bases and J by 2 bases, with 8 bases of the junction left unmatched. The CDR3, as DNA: TGTGCCAGCAGTCCTCCGACTAGCGGGGTCACCTACGAGCAGTACTTC. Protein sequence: CASSPPTSGVTYEQYF.

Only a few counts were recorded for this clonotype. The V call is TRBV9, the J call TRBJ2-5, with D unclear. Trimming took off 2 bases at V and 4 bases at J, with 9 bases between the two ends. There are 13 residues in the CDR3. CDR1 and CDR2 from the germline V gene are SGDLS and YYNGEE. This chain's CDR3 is CASSVALGETQYF. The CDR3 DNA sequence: TGTGCCAGCAGCGTCGCCTTAGGAGAGACCCAGTACTTC.

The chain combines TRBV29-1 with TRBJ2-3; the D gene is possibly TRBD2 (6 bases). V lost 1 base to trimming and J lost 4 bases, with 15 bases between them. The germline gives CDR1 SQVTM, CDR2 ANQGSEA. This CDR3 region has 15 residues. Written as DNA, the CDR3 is TGCAGCGTTGAAGGTCGGCGGGATGGGTCAGATACGCAGTATTTT. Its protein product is CSVEGRRDGSDTQYF.

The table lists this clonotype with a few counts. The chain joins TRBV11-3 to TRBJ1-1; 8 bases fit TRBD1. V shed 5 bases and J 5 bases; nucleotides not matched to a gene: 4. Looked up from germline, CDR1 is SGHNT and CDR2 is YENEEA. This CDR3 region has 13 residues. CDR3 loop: CASSTRQGTEAFF. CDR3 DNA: TGTGCCAGCAGCACCCGACAGGGGACTGAAGCTTTCTTT.

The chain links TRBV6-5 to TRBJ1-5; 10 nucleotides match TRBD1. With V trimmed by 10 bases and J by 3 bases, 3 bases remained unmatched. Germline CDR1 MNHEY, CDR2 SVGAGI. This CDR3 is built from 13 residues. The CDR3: CATGQGDNQPQHF. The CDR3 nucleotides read TGTGCCACAGGACAGGGGGACAATCAGCCCCAGCATTTT.